Listed here are 20 T cell receptor beta chains from one sample, sequenced in a study of blood T cell repertoires in COVID-19 (dated by TCRdb to 2018 to 2020). The protocol used for the library was the immunoSEQ multiplex PCR assay. As stored in TCRdb, this immuneACCESS dataset retains in-frame rearrangements with V and J assigned. A fraction of the clones does not appear; measured against another copy, unresolved V genes explain less than half of the discrepancy, and the remainder lacks a known reason. Counted in this sample were 200,000 or so clones; 87% of them appeared once. Jointly, the top ten make up about 10% of the sample. The material sequenced was PBMCs or T cells enriched from blood (not recorded which). These receptors originate from a man aged 25 to 40 who had recovered from COVID-19.

The rearrangement uses TRBV7-9 and TRBJ2-1, with no clear D. Trimming pared 2 bases from V and 0 bases from J, leaving 8 bases between. Per germline, CDR1 SEHNR and CDR2 FQNEAQ (reference sequence). The CDR3 is 15 residues long. This chain's CDR3 is CASSLTASSYNEQFF. The CDR3 DNA follows: TGTGCCAGCAGCTTAACGGCTAGCTCCTACAATGAGCAGTTCTTC. Together with reference TRBV7-9 and TRBJ2-1, the CDR3 gives the full variable domain: DTGVSQNPRHKITKRGQNVTFRCDPISEHNRLYWYRQTLGQGPEFLTYFQNEAQLEKSRLLSDRFSAERPKGSFSTLEIQRTEQGDSAMYLCASSLTASSYNEQFFGPGTRLTVL.

This clone was counted a single time. The chain is built from TRBV7-8 and TRBJ1-3; unclear D gene. The CDR3 contains 14 residues. CDR1 and CDR2 from the germline V gene are SGHVS and FQNEAQ. V was cut by 3 bases and J by 2 bases, with 8 bases left in between. The CDR3 here is CASSLAPPGNTIYF. CDR3 DNA sequence: TGTGCCAGCAGCTTGGCCCCCCCTGGAAACACCATATATTTT.

The chain combines TRBV27 with TRBJ2-2, with D perhaps TRBD2 (6 bases). Germline CDR1 reads MNHEY; CDR2 reads SMNVEV (reference sequence). V dropped 6 bases and J dropped 2 bases, with 16 bases sitting between them. The CDR3 length is 16 residues. CDR3 nucleotides: TGTGCCAGCAGCCGGCGGGAAGGGTACAACACCGGGGAGCTGTTTTTT. Translated: CASSRREGYNTGELFF.

CDR3: CASSLLNTGELFF. DNA of the CDR3: TGTGCCAGCAGCCTCCTTAACACCGGGGAGCTGTTTTTT. This chain connects TRBV12-3 or TRBV12-4 to TRBJ2-2; D gene uncertain. V lost 6 bases and J 2 bases, leaving 7 bases between the germline ends. The CDR3 has 13 residues.

The chain employs TRBV30 and TRBJ1-2; 7 nucleotides align to TRBD1. This CDR3 has 14 amino acids. J lost 8 bases, V lost 4 bases, and 13 bases had no gene match. Germline V gene sequence: CDR1 GTSNPN, CDR2 SVGIG (reference sequence). The CDR3 spells CAWNPGQASGGYTF. Written as DNA, the CDR3 is TGTGCCTGGAACCCTGGACAGGCAAGTGGGGGCTACACCTTC.

The chain is built from TRBV27 and TRBJ2-5; D call uncertain. The CDR3 length is 12 residues. Between the trimmed V and J ends, which lost 3 bases and 4 bases, there was a span of 6 bases. Germline V gene data show CDR1 as MNHEY and CDR2 as SMNVEV (reference sequence). The CDR3 coding sequence is TGTGCCAGCAGTTTGCCAGGAGAGACCCAGTACTTC. Encoded protein: CASSLPGETQYF.

The CDR3 DNA reads as TGTGCCAGCAGCTTAGCGCTAAGTGAGACAGGGAGACGACGAAACGAGCAGTACTTC. Amino acids: CASSLALSETGRRRNEQYF. J is TRBJ2-7 and V is TRBV7-4, with 7 nucleotides matching TRBD1. Germline V lookup: CDR1 SGHVT, CDR2 SQSDAQ. V trimming: 0 bases; J trimming: 5 bases; junction bases outside the gene matches: 19. CDR3 length: 19 residues.

The V call is TRBV9, the J call TRBJ2-1; 7 bases fit TRBD2. CDR1 is SGDLS, CDR2 YYNGEE, per germline. The CDR3 is made up of 15 amino acids. The V segment lost 0 bases and the J segment 9 bases; nucleotides outside the gene matches: 9. CDR3 bases: TGTGCCAGCAGCGTAGCGGCGGGAGAATCAGGTGAGCAGTTCTTC. It translates to CASSVAAGESGEQFF.

The CDR3 reads CAISETQGDSNQPQHF. CDR3 nucleotides: TGTGCCATCAGTGAGACACAGGGGGATAGCAATCAGCCCCAGCATTTT. This chain uses TRBV10-3 with TRBJ1-5, with TRBD1 matching over 8 bases. J was trimmed by 0 bases and V by 2 bases; bases with no gene match: 3. The CDR3 is made up of 16 amino acids. Germline CDR1 reads ENHRY; CDR2 reads SYGVKD.

The genes are TRBV5-1 and TRBJ1-3; 8 positions agree with TRBD1. The trim removed 0 bases at V and 2 bases at J, leaving 4 bases unmatched. CDR3 length equals 16 residues. Germline CDR1 SGHRS, CDR2 YFSETQ. The CDR3 loop reads CASSLGDRLTGNTIYF. In DNA form, the CDR3 reads TGCGCCAGCAGCTTGGGGGACAGGCTCACTGGAAACACCATATATTTT.

The V gene is TRBV30, the J gene TRBJ2-1, with D maybe TRBD2 (5 bases). The CDR3 covers 15 residues. V shed 3 bases and J shed 2 bases, with 14 bases lying between them. CDR1 and CDR2 (germline): GTSNPN, SVGIG (reference sequence). The CDR3 loop reads CAWSLIGGTYNEQFF. The CDR3 region has the DNA TGTGCCTGGAGCCTAATCGGAGGAACCTACAATGAGCAGTTCTTC.

This clone was recorded only once. This rearrangement joins TRBV7-3 to TRBJ1-6; D uncertain. Deletions cut 0 bases from V and 7 bases from J, with 7 bases between. The CDR3 length is 14 residues. Germline V lookup: CDR1 SGHTA, CDR2 FQGTGA. Here the CDR3 reads CASSLTPGNSPLHF. Here the CDR3 DNA reads TGTGCCAGCAGCTTAACGCCGGGGAATTCACCCCTCCACTTT.

The gene calls are TRBV7-9 and TRBJ2-7, with 7 bases lining up with TRBD2. The V segment lost 5 bases and the J segment 3 bases; nucleotides outside the gene matches: 7. Germline CDR1 is SEHNR and CDR2 is FQNEAQ (reference sequence). There are 14 residues in the CDR3. CDR3 protein: CASSPVGGIYEQYF. As DNA, the CDR3 is TGTGCCAGCAGCCCAGTGGGGGGGATCTACGAGCAGTACTTC.

The chain couples TRBV6-6 to TRBJ1-5, with D perhaps TRBD1 (6 bases). CDR3 length: 17 amino acids. V shed 5 bases and J shed 0 bases, with 17 bases lying between them. CDR1 is MNHNY and CDR2 is SVGAGI in the germline V gene (reference sequence). The CDR3 coding sequence is TGTGCCAGCAGTCCTACAGGGAAGACCTATAGCAATCAGCCCCAGCATTTT. It is translated as CASSPTGKTYSNQPQHF.

This chain joins TRBV3-1 (or the pseudogene TRBV3-2) and TRBJ2-5, with TRBD2 matching over 7 bases. The CDR3 is made up of 13 amino acids. The V gene end was trimmed by 4 bases and the J gene end by 3 bases; junction bases not matched to a gene: 2. The V gene's germline CDR1 is LGHDT and CDR2 YNNKEL (reference sequence). CDR3 sequence: CASSREGEETQYF. In DNA, the CDR3 is TGTGCCAGCAGCCGGGAGGGCGAAGAGACCCAGTACTTC.

The chain carries TRBV9 and TRBJ1-4, with 9 bases lining up with TRBD1. The germline V gene has CDR1 SGDLS and CDR2 YYNGEE. The CDR3 extends over 14 amino acids. The V gene end was trimmed by 0 bases and the J gene end by 10 bases; junction bases not matched to a gene: 4. The CDR3 nucleotides are TGTGCCAGCAGCGTAGAGGGACAGGGCGGAAAACTGTTTTTT. Its protein is CASSVEGQGGKLFF. The full variable domain, in which reference TRBV9 and TRBJ1-4 provide the parts outside the CDR3, is DSGVTQTPKHLITATGQRVTLRCSPRSGDLSVYWYQQSLDQGLQFLIQYYNGEERAKGNILERFSAQQFPDLHSELNLSSLELGDSALYFCASSVEGQGGKLFFGSGTQLSVL.

The chain links TRBV5-4 to TRBJ2-7; tentatively, D is TRBD2 (5 bases). CDR3 size: 13 residues. Germline CDR1 SGHNT, CDR2 YYREEE (reference sequence). Trimming took 1 base from V and 6 from J, leaving 11 bases between them. CDR3 DNA: TGTGCCAGCAGCTTGTTTCTCGAGGGCGAGCAGTACTTC. The encoded protein is CASSLFLEGEQYF.

The V and J genes are TRBV10-3 and TRBJ2-7; D is unclear. The CDR3 consists of 13 residues. V was clipped by 4 bases and J by 0 bases, with 7 bases between them. CDR1 is ENHRY and CDR2 is SYGVKD in the germline V gene. The CDR3 loop reads CAISVPSSYEQYF. The DNA for the CDR3 is TGTGCCATCAGTGTTCCTAGCTCCTACGAGCAGTACTTC.

The V call is TRBV19, the J call TRBJ2-3; 12 nucleotides line up with TRBD2. The CDR3 totals 17 residues. Germline V lookup: CDR1 LNHDA, CDR2 SQIVND (reference sequence). Trimming removed 7 bases from V and 1 base from J; junction bases left unmatched: 9. The CDR3 is CASMKLAGGQGTDTQYF. Here the CDR3 DNA reads TGTGCCAGTATGAAACTAGCGGGGGGCCAAGGCACAGATACGCAGTATTTT.

The CDR3 nucleotides read TGCGCCAGCAGCCAGCACCATCCGGGACAGGTGAACACCGGGGAGCTGTTTTTT. The encoded protein is CASSQHHPGQVNTGELFF. The chain combines TRBV4-1 with TRBJ2-2; 8 bases agree with TRBD1. CDR1 is MGHRA, CDR2 YSYEKL, per germline. V was pared by 3 bases and J by 1 base, with 10 bases of the junction left unmatched. The CDR3 runs 18 residues.